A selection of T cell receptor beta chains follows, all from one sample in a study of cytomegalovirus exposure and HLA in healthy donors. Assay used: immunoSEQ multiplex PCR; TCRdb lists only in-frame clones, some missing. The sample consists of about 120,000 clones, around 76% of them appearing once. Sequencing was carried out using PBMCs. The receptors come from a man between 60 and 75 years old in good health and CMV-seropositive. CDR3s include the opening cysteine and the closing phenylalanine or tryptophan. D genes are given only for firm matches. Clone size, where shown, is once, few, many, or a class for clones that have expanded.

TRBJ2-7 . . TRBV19 TGTGCCAGTAGTAGTAGCCCCGGGGTAGGGCGCGAGCAGTACTTC CASSSSPGVGREQYF
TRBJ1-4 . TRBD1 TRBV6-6 TGTGCCAGCACCCCAGCGGGACAGGCGGGTGAAAAACTGTTTTTT CASTPAGQAGEKLFF
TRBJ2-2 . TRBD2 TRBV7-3 TGTGCCAGCAGCAAAAGCGGGGGCTCGAACACCGGGGAGCTGTTTTTT CASSKSGGSNTGELFF
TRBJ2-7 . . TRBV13 TGTGCCAGCAGCACGAGACAGTTCCCCTCCTACGAGCAGTACTTC CASSTRQFPSYEQYF
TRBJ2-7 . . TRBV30 TGTGCCTGGAGTCTGGGGGCAGCGGGATCCTACGAGCAGTACTTC CAWSLGAAGSYEQYF
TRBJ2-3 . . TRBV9 TGTGCCAGCAGCGTGTCCGGGGATACGCAGTATTTT CASSVSGDTQYF
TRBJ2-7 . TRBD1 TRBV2 TGTGCCAGCAGCCCCGGGACAGGGCCCTACGAGCAGTACTTC CASSPGTGPYEQYF
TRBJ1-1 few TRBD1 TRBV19 TGTGCCAGTAGTAGGAGGGGGCCCACTGAAGCTTTCTTT CASSRRGPTEAFF
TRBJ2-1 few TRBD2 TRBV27 TGTGCCAGCAGCCGGGGGTGGGGGGTCACTAGCGGGAGGGGAAATGAGCAGTTCTTC CASSRGWGVTSGRGNEQFF
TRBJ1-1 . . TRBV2 TGTGCCAGCAGTGAGGAGGTGAACACTGAAGCTTTCTTT CASSEEVNTEAFF
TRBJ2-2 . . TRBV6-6 TGTGCCAGCAGTCCCTCGGAGGGGTACACCGGGGAGCTGTTTTTT CASSPSEGYTGELFF
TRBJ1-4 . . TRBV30 TGTGCCTGGAGTGCCGAGAAAGAAAAACTGTTTTTT CAWSAEKEKLFF
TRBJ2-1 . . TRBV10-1 TGCGCCAGCAGTGAGTCCGGGACCTACAATGAGCAGTTCTTC CASSESGTYNEQFF
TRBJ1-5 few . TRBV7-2 TGTGCCAGCAGCTTAGTCCAGGGGACCTATCAGCCCCAGCATTTT CASSLVQGTYQPQHF
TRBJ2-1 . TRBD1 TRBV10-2 TGCGCCAGCAGTTGGGACAGGGGGATTGGTGAGCAGTTCTTC CASSWDRGIGEQFF
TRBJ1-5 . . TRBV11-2 TGTGCCAGCAGCTTGATAGAGGATCAGCCCCAGCATTTT CASSLIEDQPQHF
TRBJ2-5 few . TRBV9 TGTGCCAGCAGCTCCCCCCTCTGGGGGGGCCACTGGGAGACCCAGTACTTC CASSSPLWGGHWETQYF
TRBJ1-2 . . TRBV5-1 TGCGCCAGCAGCACCGGGGAGCCCGCCTATGGCTACACCTTC CASSTGEPAYGYTF
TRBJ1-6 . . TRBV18 TGTGCCAGCTCACCAGGGCTAGGGGGATCTAATTCACCCCTCCACTTT CASSPGLGGSNSPLHF
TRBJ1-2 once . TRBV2 TGTGCCAGCAGTGGGGACACCAACTATGGCTACACCTTC CASSGDTNYGYTF
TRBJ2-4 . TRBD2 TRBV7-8 TGTGCCAGCAGCTTAACAACTAGCGGAAATCCTGGGGCCAAAAACATTCAGTACTTC CASSLTTSGNPGAKNIQYF
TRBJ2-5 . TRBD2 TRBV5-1 TGCGCCAGCAGCTTGAGCGGGAGGGTCCAAGAGACCCAGTACTTC CASSLSGRVQETQYF
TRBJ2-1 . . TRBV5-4 TGTGCCAGCAGCTTGGACAGCACCACCTACAATGAGCAGTTCTTC CASSLDSTTYNEQFF
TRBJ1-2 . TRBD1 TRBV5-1 TGCGCCAGCAGCTCCGGGACAGGGATTCTCTATGGCTACACCTTC CASSSGTGILYGYTF
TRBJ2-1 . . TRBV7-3 TGTGCCAGCAGTCTCTTAGTACAGCCCAATGAGCAGTTCTTC CASSLLVQPNEQFF
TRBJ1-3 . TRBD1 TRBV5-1 TGCGCCAGCAGCCTCGGACAGGGCCAAGGAAACACCATATATTTT CASSLGQGQGNTIYF
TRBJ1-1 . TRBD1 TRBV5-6 TGTGCCAGCAGCTTGGTACGGTATCTGGGACAGCCAAATGAAGCTTTCTTT CASSLVRYLGQPNEAFF
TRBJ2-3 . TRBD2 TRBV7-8 TGTGCCAGCAGCCAAAATCTAGCGGGAGGTGCAGATACGCAGTATTTT CASSQNLAGGADTQYF
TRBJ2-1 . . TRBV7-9 TGTGCCAGCAGCCGAGATACCTACAATGAGCAGTTCTTC CASSRDTYNEQFF
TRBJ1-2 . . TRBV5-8 TGTGCCAGCAGCTTGGTTTTCCCGTATGGCTACACCTTC CASSLVFPYGYTF
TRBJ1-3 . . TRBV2 TGTGCCAGCAGTGCGGGGCTCGGGAGCACCATATATTTT CASSAGLGSTIYF
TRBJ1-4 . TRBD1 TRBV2 TGTGCCAGCAGGAGACAGGGGCTAACTAATGAAAAACTGTTTTTT CASRRQGLTNEKLFF
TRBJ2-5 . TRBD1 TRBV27 TGTGCCAGCAGTATCCAGAGGGACAGCATTGAGCAGTACTTC CASSIQRDSIEQYF
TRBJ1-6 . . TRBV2 TGTGCCAGCAGTGAACCCCTCGGCGGTAATTCACCCCTCCACTTT CASSEPLGGNSPLHF
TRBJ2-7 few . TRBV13 TGTGCCAGCAGTGCCCAGGGTTTCGGTGAGCAGTACTTC CASSAQGFGEQYF
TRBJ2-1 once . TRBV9 TGTGCCAGCAGCGGAGGACTTCACAATGAGCAGTTCTTC CASSGGLHNEQFF
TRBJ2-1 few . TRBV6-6 TGTGCCAGCAGTTACGGTCAGGGGATCTCCTACAATGAGCAGTTCTTC CASSYGQGISYNEQFF
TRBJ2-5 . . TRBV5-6 TGTGCCAGCACTGCGACGGGGGAACAAGAGACCCAGTACTTC CASTATGEQETQYF
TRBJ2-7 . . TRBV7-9 TGTGCCAGCAGCTTTGTGGGTTCGGGGGAGCAGTACTTC CASSFVGSGEQYF
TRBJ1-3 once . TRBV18 TGTGCCAGCTCACGTACTCCAGGGGCTGGAAACACCATATATTTT CASSRTPGAGNTIYF
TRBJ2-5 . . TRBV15 TGTGCCACCAGCAGACTTGTGGAGACCCAGTACTTC CATSRLVETQYF
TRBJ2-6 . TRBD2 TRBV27 TGTGCCAGCAGAGATAGCGGGAGCGGCTCTGGGGCCAACGTCCTGACTTTC CASRDSGSGSGANVLTF
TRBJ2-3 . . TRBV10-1 TGCGCCAGCAGTGATCCAGGAGGTACGCAGTATTTT CASSDPGGTQYF
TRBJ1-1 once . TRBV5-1 TGCGCCAGCAGCTTGGCCGGGGAGGGGAGGAGTGCTTTCTTT CASSLAGEGRSAFF